This T cell receptor (beta chain) derives from a study of cytomegalovirus exposure and HLA in healthy donors. The PCR ran on 60 Vbeta and 13 Jbeta primers. Data came from immunoSEQ multiplex PCR; TCRdb stores just in-frame clones and leaves some out. The sample has 90,000 or so clones, around 80% seen once. The sample taken for sequencing was PBMCs. The TCR originated in a male donor in good health and CMV-seropositive.

CDR3 nucleotide sequence: TGTGCCAGCAGCTCTAGTGGGGCCTATGGCTACACCTTC. Amino acid sequence: CASSSSGAYGYTF. The chain links TRBV5-8 to TRBJ1-2; a possible D gene is TRBD1 (5 bases). The V and J ends lost 3 bases and 4 bases respectively, with 10 bases between them. The CDR3 is 13 residues long. Germline CDR1 is SGHTS and CDR2 is YDEGEE.